This T cell receptor (beta chain) is from a study of somatic mutations in cytotoxic T cells in rheumatoid arthritis. Generated by immunoSEQ multiplex PCR, the TCRdb table keeps only in-frame clones and is missing some. Counted here are about 19,000 clones, approximately 80% occurring once; the ten biggest clones make up more than 12%. Notes on the study in general: For about an eighth of the roughly 65 patients, a single CD8+ clone accounted for more than 20% of CD8+ cells.

Comment on this clone: Antigen unknown.

The CDR3 length is 15 residues. Trimming shortened V by 0 bases and J by 0 bases, and 9 bases separated the two germline ends. In germline, CDR1 is SQVTM, CDR2 ANQGSEA. Sequenced sample: CD8+ T cells sorted from blood. This rearrangement joins TRBV29-1 to TRBJ2-1; weak D call: TRBD1 (5 bases). The receptor was isolated from an adult with rheumatoid arthritis. The CDR3 region is CSVEDRASSYNEQFF. CDR3 in DNA: TGCAGCGTTGAAGACAGGGCGAGCTCCTACAATGAGCAGTTCTTC.